This T cell receptor (beta chain) emerged from a study of OX40 agonist ivuxolimab in advanced cancers. Study overall: An agonistic anti-OX40 (CD134) antibody, ivuxolimab, was used to treat the patients. From roughly 20 to 79 years was the age range, with a mean of around 60 years, and roughly 80% were male. The dose-escalation cohort had hepatocellular carcinoma, melanoma, renal cell or head and neck cancer. Findings and limits, study-wide: Nonresponders included some who also had low normalized T-cell clonal expansion.

Generated by immunoSEQ multiplex PCR, the TCRdb table keeps only in-frame clones and is missing some. Here the sample spans almost 80,000 clones, less than 85% being singletons. The CDR3 sequence is 11 residues long. Germline CDR1 DFQATT, CDR2 SNEGSKA (reference sequence). V lost 3 bases and J 7 bases, leaving 9 bases between the germline ends. A remark on this clone: Antigen unknown. Other DNA sequences within the sample encode an identical CDR3.

Sequenced material: CD4+ or CD8+ T cells sorted from blood, taken in a trial of the OX40 agonist ivuxolimab. The sequence came from an adult with an advanced solid tumor such as melanoma, head and neck, liver or kidney cancer. V usage is TRBV20-1 and J usage is TRBJ1-2; unclear D gene. In nucleotides, the CDR3 is TGCAGTGCTAGTTTGGGTATTGGCTACACCTTC. This encodes CSASLGIGYTF.